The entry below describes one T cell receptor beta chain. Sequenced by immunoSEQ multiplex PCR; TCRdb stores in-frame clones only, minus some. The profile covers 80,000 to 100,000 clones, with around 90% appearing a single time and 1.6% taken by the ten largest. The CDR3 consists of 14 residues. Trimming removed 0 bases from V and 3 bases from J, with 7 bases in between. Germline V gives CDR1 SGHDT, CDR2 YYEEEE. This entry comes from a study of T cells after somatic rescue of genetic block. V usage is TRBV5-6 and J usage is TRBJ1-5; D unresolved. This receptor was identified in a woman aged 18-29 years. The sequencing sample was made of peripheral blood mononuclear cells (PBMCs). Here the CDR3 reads CASSLGAVNQPQHF. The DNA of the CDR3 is TGTGCCAGCAGCTTGGGGGCAGTCAATCAGCCCCAGCATTTT. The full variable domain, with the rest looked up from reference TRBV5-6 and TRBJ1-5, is DAGVTQSPTHLIKTRGQQVTLRCSPKSGHDTVSWYQQALGQGPQFIFQYYEEEERQRGNFPDRFSGHQFPNYSSELNVNALLLGDSALYLCASSLGAVNQPQHFGDGTRLSIL.